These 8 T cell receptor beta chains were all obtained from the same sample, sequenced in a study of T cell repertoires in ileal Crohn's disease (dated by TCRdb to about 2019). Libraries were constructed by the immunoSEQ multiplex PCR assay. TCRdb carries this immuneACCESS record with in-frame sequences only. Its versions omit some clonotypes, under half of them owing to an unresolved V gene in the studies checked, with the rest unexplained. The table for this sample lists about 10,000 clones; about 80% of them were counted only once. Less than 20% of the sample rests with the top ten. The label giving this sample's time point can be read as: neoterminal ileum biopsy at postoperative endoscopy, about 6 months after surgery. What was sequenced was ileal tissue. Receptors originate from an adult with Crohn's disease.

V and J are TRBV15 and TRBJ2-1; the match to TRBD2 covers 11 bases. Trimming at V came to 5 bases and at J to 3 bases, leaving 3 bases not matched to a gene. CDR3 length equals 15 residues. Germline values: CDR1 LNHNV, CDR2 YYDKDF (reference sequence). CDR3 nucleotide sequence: TGTGCCACCAGCGGCGGGACTAGCGGCTACAATGAGCAGTTCTTC. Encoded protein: CATSGGTSGYNEQFF.

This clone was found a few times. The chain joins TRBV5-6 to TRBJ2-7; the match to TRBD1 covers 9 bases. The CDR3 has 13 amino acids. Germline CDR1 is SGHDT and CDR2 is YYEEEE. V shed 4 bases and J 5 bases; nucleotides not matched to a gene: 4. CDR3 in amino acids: CASSLGQGHEQYF. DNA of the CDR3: TGTGCCAGCAGCCTGGGACAGGGCCACGAGCAGTACTTC.

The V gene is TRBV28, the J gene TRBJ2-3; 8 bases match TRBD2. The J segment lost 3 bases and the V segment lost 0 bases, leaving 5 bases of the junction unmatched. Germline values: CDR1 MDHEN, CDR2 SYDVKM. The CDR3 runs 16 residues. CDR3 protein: CASSLWTGGGTDTQYF. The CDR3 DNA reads TGTGCCAGCAGTTTATGGACCGGGGGGGGGACAGATACGCAGTATTTT.

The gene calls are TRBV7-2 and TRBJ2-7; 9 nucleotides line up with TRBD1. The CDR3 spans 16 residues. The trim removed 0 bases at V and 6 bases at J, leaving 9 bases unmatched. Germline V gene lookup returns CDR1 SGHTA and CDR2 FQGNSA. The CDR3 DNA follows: TGTGCCAGCAGCTTAGCGTCCGGGACAGGGCTCAGCGAGCAGTACTTC. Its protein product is CASSLASGTGLSEQYF.

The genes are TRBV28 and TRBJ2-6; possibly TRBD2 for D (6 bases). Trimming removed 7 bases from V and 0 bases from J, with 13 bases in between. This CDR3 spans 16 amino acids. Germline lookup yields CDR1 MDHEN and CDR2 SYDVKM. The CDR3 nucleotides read TGTGCCAGCACTAGGGACTCCTCCTCTGGGGCCAACGTCCTGACTTTC. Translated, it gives CASTRDSSSGANVLTF. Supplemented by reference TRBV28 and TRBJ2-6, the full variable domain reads DVKVTQSSRYLVKRTGEKVFLECVQDMDHENMFWYRQDPGLGLRLIYFSYDVKMKEKGDIPEGYSVSREKKERFSLILESASTNQTSMYLCASTRDSSSGANVLTFGAGSRLTVL.

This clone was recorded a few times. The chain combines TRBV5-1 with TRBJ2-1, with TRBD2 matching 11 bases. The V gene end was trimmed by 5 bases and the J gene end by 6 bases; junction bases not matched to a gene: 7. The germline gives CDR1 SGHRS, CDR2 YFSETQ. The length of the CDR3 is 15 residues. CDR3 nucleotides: TGCGCCAGCAGGTCTAGCGGGGGGACCCCCAATGAGCAGTTCTTC. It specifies CASRSSGGTPNEQFF.

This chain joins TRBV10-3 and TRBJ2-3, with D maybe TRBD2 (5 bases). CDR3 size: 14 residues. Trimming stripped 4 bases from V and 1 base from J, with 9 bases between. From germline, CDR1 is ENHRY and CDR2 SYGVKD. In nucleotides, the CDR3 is TGTGCCATCAGTGCGGGGATTGGCACAGATACGCAGTATTTT. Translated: CAISAGIGTDTQYF.

The CDR3 DNA reads as TGTGCCAGCACCGAAACAGGGAGTGAAAACATTCAGTACTTC. Translation: CASTETGSENIQYF. The chain has TRBV9 and TRBJ2-4; D is possibly TRBD1 (6 bases). Germline CDR1 reads SGDLS; CDR2 reads YYNGEE. The CDR3 length is 14 residues. Between the trimmed V and J ends, which lost 6 bases and 5 bases, there was a span of 15 bases. Looking up the rest from reference TRBV9 and TRBJ2-4 gives the full variable domain: DSGVTQTPKHLITATGQRVTLRCSPRSGDLSVYWYQQSLDQGLQFLIQYYNGEERAKGNILERFSAQQFPDLHSELNLSSLELGDSALYFCASTETGSENIQYFGAGTRLSVL.